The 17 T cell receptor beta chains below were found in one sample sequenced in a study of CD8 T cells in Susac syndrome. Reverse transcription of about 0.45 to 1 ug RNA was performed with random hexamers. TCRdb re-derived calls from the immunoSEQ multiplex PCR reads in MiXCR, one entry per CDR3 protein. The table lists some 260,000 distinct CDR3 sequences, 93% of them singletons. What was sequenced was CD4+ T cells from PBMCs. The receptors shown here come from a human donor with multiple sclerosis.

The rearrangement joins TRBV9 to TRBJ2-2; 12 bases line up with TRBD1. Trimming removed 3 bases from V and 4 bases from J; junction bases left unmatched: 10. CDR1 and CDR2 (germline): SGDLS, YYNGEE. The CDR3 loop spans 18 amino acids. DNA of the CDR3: TGTGCCAGCAGCGCGGGGACAGGGGGCGCGGTGGCCACCGGGGAGCTGTTTTTT. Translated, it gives CASSAGTGGAVATGELFF.

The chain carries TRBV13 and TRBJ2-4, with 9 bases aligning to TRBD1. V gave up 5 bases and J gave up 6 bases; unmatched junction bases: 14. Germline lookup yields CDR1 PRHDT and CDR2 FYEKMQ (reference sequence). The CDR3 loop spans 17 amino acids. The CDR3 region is CASSPRTWTGEGNIQYF. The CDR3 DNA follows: TGTGCCAGCAGCCCCCGTACTTGGACAGGGGAGGGAAACATTCAGTACTTC.

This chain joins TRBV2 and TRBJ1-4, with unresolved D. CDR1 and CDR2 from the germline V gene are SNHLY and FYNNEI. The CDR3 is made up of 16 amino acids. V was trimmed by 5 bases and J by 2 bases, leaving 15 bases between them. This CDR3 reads CASSSEMGSTNEKLFF. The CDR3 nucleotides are TGTGCCAGCAGTAGCGAGATGGGCTCGACTAATGAAAAACTGTTTTTT.

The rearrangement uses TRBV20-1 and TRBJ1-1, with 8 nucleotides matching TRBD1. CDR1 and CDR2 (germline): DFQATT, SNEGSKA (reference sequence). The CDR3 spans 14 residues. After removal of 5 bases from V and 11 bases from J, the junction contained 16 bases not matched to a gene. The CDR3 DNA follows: TGCAGTGCTCGGATTTCGGGACAGGCAAGGGATGCTTTCTTT. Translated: CSARISGQARDAFF.

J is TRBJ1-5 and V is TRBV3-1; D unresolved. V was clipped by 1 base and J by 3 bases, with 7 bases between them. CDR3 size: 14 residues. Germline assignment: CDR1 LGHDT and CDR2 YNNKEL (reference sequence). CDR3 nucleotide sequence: TGTGCCAGCAGCCAAGGAGGGTTCAATCAGCCCCAGCATTTT. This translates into CASSQGGFNQPQHF.

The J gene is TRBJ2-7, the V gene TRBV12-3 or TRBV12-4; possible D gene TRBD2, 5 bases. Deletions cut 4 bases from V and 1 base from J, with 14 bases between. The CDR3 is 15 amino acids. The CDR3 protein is CASSWTGYSSYEQYV. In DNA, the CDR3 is TGTGCCAGCAGTTGGACGGGGTACTCTTCCTACGAGCAGTACGTC.

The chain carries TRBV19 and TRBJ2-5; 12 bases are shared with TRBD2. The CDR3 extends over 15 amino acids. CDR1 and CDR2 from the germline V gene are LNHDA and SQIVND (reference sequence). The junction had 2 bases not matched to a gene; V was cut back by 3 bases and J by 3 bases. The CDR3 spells CASSILAGGEETQYF. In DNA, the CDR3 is TGTGCCAGTAGTATTCTAGCGGGAGGGGAAGAGACCCAGTACTTC.

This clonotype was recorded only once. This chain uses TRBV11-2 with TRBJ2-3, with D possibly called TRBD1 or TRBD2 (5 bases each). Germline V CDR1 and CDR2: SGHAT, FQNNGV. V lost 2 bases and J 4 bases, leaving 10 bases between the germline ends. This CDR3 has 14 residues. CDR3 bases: TGTGCCAGCAGCTTATGGGGGAGCGCAGATACGCAGTATTTT. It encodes CASSLWGSADTQYF. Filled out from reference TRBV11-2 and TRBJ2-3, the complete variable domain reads EAGVAQSPRYKIIEKRQSVAFWCNPISGHATLYWYQQILGQGPKLLIQFQNNGVVDDSQLPKDRFSAERLKGVDSTLKIQPAKLEDSAVYLCASSLWGSADTQYFGPGTRLTVL.

CDR3 DNA sequence: TGTGCCAGCAGCTTTTCAGCTATGAACACTGAAGCTTTCTTT. This sequence encodes CASSFSAMNTEAFF. The chain recombines TRBV11-2 with TRBJ1-1, with unresolved D. V was cut by 3 bases and J by 0 bases, with 8 bases left in between. The CDR3 runs 14 residues. In germline, CDR1 is SGHAT, CDR2 FQNNGV.

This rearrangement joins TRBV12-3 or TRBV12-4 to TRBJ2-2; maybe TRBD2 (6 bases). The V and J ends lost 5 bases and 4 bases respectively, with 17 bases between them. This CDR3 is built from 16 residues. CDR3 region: CASSGGPIGGTGELFF. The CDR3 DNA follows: TGTGCCAGCAGTGGGGGTCCTATCGGGGGCACCGGGGAGCTGTTTTTT.

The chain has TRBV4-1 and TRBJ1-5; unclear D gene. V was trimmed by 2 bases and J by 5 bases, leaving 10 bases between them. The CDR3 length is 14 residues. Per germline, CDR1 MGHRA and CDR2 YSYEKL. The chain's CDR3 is CASSQFSGHQPQHF. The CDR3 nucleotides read TGCGCCAGCAGCCAATTCTCGGGCCATCAGCCCCAGCATTTT.

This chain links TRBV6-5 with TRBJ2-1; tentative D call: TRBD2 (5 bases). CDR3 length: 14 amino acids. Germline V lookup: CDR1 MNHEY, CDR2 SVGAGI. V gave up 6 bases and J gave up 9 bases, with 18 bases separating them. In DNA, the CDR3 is TGTGCCAGCAGCGAAATTTACCGAGGGCTTGAGCAGTTCTTC. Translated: CASSEIYRGLEQFF.

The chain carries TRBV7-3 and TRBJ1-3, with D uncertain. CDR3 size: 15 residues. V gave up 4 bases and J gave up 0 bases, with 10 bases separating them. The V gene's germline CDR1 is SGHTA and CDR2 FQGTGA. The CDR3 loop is CASSSAGSSGNTIYF. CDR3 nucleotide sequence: TGTGCCAGCAGCTCTGCCGGGAGCTCTGGAAACACCATATATTTT.

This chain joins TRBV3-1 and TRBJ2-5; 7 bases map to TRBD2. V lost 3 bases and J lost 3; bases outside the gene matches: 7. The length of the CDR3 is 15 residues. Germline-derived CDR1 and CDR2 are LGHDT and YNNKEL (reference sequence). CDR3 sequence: CASSHTSVLEETQYF. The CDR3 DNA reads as TGTGCCAGCAGCCATACTAGCGTTCTGGAAGAGACCCAGTACTTC.

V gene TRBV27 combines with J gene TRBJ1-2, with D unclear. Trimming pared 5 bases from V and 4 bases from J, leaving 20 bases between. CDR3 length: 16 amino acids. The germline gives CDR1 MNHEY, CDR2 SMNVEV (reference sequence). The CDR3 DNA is TGTGCCAGCAGTCCGACTGGGGTCAGACCCTTCTATGGCTACACCTTC. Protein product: CASSPTGVRPFYGYTF.

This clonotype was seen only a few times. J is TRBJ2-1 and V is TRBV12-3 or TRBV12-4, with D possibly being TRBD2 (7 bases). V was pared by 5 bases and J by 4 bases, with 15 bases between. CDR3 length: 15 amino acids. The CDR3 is CASSTRGAGYNEQFF. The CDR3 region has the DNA TGTGCCAGCAGTACCCGGGGGGCTGGGTACAATGAGCAGTTCTTC.

CDR3 residues: CASRVELNTEAFF. The DNA of the CDR3 is TGTGCCAGCAGGGTCGAGCTGAACACTGAAGCTTTCTTT. The chain is built from TRBV27 and TRBJ1-1; D gene uncertain. The CDR3 is made up of 13 amino acids. Trimming removed 6 bases at V and 0 bases at J, with 8 bases between. Per the germline V gene, CDR1 is MNHEY and CDR2 is SMNVEV (reference sequence).